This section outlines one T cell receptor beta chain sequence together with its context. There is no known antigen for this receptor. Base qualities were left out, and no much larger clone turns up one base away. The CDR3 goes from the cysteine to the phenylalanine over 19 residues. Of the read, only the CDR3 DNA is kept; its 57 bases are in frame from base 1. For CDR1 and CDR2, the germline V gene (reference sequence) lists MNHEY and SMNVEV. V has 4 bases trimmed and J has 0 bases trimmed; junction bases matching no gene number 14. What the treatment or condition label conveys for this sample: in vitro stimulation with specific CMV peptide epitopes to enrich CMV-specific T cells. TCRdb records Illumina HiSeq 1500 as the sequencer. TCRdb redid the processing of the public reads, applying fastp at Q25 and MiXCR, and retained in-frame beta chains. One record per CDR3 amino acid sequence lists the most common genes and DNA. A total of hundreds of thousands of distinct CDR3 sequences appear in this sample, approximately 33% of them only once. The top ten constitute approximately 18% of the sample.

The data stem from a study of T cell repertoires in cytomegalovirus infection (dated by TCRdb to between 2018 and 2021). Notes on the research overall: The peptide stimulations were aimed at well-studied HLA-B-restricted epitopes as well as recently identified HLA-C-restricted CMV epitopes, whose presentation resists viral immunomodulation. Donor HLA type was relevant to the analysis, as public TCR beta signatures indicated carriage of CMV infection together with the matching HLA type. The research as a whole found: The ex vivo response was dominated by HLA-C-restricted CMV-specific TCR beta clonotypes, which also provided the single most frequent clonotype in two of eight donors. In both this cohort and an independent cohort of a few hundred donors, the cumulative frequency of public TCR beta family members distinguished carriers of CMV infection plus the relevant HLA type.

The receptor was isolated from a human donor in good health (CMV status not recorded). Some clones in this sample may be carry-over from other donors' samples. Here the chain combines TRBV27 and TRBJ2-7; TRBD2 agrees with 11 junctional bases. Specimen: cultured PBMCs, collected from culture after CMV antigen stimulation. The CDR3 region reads CASSSGPSGGRKSSYEQYF. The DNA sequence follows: TGTGCCAGCAGTTCCGGGCCTAGCGGGGGGCGAAAGAGCTCCTACGAGCAGTACTTC.